This is a list of T cell receptor beta chains from one sample in a study of neoadjuvant anti-PD-1 for oral cavity cancer. The protocol was immunoSEQ multiplex PCR, while the TCRdb copy is restricted to in-frame clones and leaves out a portion. The top ten hold less than 4% of the sample, which has about 68,000 clones, approximately 81% seen once. Here the sequenced sample was PBMCs, taken after nivolumab (anti-PD-1) treatment. The source is a person between 40 and 85 years old with oral cavity squamous cell carcinoma. Both conserved end residues are part of each CDR3. A D gene is named only where the DNA matches it firmly. Clone size is shown for a subset of rows, as once, few, many or a class of expanded clone.

clone size: NA
D gene: TRBD2
CDR3 length: 15
J gene: TRBJ2-1
V gene: TRBV5-1
CDR3 protein: CASSLGGTSHNEQFF
CDR3 DNA: TGCGCCAGCAGCTTGGGGGGGACTAGCCACAATGAGCAGTTCTTC

clone size: NA
D gene: NA
CDR3 length: 12
J gene: TRBJ2-5
V gene: TRBV2
CDR3 protein: CASTTGQETQYF
CDR3 DNA: TGTGCCAGCACAACAGGTCAAGAGACCCAGTACTTC

clone size: NA
D gene: NA
CDR3 length: 15
J gene: TRBJ2-5
V gene: TRBV10-3
CDR3 protein: CAISDPTGARETQYF
CDR3 DNA: TGTGCCATCAGTGACCCAACTGGGGCCAGAGAGACCCAGTACTTC

clone size: NA
D gene: TRBD2
CDR3 length: 16
J gene: TRBJ2-7
V gene: TRBV19
CDR3 protein: CASSTGHLAGAYEQYF
CDR3 DNA: TGTGCCAGTAGTACCGGCCACCTAGCGGGAGCCTACGAGCAGTACTTC

clone size: NA
D gene: TRBD1
CDR3 length: 12
J gene: TRBJ2-4
V gene: TRBV10-3
CDR3 protein: CATRDSENIQYF
CDR3 DNA: TGTGCCACCCGGGACAGCGAAAACATTCAGTACTTC

clone size: NA
D gene: NA
CDR3 length: 13
J gene: TRBJ2-4
V gene: TRBV29-1
CDR3 protein: CSVGGGNGDIQYF
CDR3 DNA: TGCAGCGTTGGAGGGGGGAATGGGGACATTCAGTACTTC

clone size: NA
D gene: NA
CDR3 length: 13
J gene: TRBJ2-7
V gene: TRBV27
CDR3 protein: CASSLAGPYEQYF
CDR3 DNA: TGTGCCAGCAGTTTGGCAGGCCCCTACGAGCAGTACTTC

clone size: NA
D gene: TRBD2
CDR3 length: 13
J gene: TRBJ2-3
V gene: TRBV30
CDR3 protein: CAWASGSTDTQYF
CDR3 DNA: TGTGCCTGGGCTAGCGGATCCACAGATACGCAGTATTTT

clone size: NA
D gene: NA
CDR3 length: 14
J gene: TRBJ2-7
V gene: TRBV6-5
CDR3 protein: CASSYSDREGEQYF
CDR3 DNA: TGTGCCAGCAGTTACTCGGACAGGGAGGGCGAGCAGTACTTC

clone size: NA
D gene: NA
CDR3 length: 17
J gene: TRBJ2-7
V gene: TRBV4-1
CDR3 protein: CASSQDLFQGSSYEQYF
CDR3 DNA: TGCGCCAGCAGCCAAGATCTGTTCCAGGGAAGCTCCTACGAGCAGTACTTC

clone size: NA
D gene: NA
CDR3 length: 12
J gene: TRBJ2-1
V gene: TRBV19
CDR3 protein: CASRYIAGEQFF
CDR3 DNA: TGTGCCAGTAGGTATATTGCGGGTGAGCAGTTCTTC

clone size: few
D gene: NA
CDR3 length: 14
J gene: TRBJ1-2
V gene: TRBV28
CDR3 protein: CASSDSGRGYGYTF
CDR3 DNA: TGTGCCAGCAGTGATTCGGGCAGGGGCTATGGCTACACCTTC

clone size: NA
D gene: NA
CDR3 length: 14
J gene: TRBJ1-3
V gene: TRBV7-9
CDR3 protein: CASRLEGLGNTIYF
CDR3 DNA: TGTGCCAGCAGACTTGAGGGGCTTGGAAACACCATATATTTT

clone size: NA
D gene: TRBD2
CDR3 length: 19
J gene: TRBJ2-1
V gene: TRBV6-1
CDR3 protein: CASSEAPPGGSQTYNEQFF
CDR3 DNA: TGTGCCAGCAGTGAAGCTCCCCCCGGCGGGAGTCAGACCTACAATGAGCAGTTCTTC

clone size: NA
D gene: NA
CDR3 length: 11
J gene: TRBJ1-2
V gene: TRBV2
CDR3 protein: CASSRSYGYTF
CDR3 DNA: TGTGCCAGCAGTCGATCCTATGGCTACACCTTC

clone size: NA
D gene: NA
CDR3 length: 17
J gene: TRBJ2-7
V gene: TRBV6-1
CDR3 protein: CASSGRLGGPSSYEQYF
CDR3 DNA: TGTGCCAGCAGTGGGAGATTAGGGGGACCCAGCTCCTACGAGCAGTACTTC

clone size: NA
D gene: TRBD1
CDR3 length: 16
J gene: TRBJ2-7
V gene: TRBV11-1
CDR3 protein: CASSDTGQSPSYEQYF
CDR3 DNA: TGTGCCAGCAGCGACACGGGACAGAGTCCTTCCTACGAGCAGTACTTC

clone size: NA
D gene: NA
CDR3 length: 14
J gene: TRBJ1-2
V gene: TRBV2
CDR3 protein: CASSAQAVGYGYTF
CDR3 DNA: TGTGCCAGCAGCGCACAGGCTGTGGGCTATGGCTACACCTTC

clone size: NA
D gene: NA
CDR3 length: 13
J gene: TRBJ1-1
V gene: TRBV30
CDR3 protein: CAWSVEGNTEAFF
CDR3 DNA: TGTGCCTGGAGTGTAGAGGGGAACACTGAAGCTTTCTTT

clone size: once
D gene: NA
CDR3 length: 16
J gene: TRBJ2-1
V gene: TRBV30
CDR3 protein: CAWSLQRRGLFNEQFF
CDR3 DNA: TGTGCCTGGAGTCTACAAAGGCGGGGCTTATTCAATGAGCAGTTCTTC

clone size: NA
D gene: NA
CDR3 length: 14
J gene: TRBJ2-5
V gene: TRBV10-3
CDR3 protein: CAISDRQGRETQYF
CDR3 DNA: TGTGCCATCAGTGATCGGCAGGGAAGGGAGACCCAGTACTTC

clone size: NA
D gene: NA
CDR3 length: 15
J gene: TRBJ2-1
V gene: TRBV2
CDR3 protein: CASRGGWSSYNEQFF
CDR3 DNA: TGTGCCAGCAGGGGCGGGTGGAGCTCCTACAATGAGCAGTTCTTC

clone size: NA
D gene: TRBD1
CDR3 length: 14
J gene: TRBJ2-1
V gene: TRBV5-1
CDR3 protein: CASSPGQGVDEQFF
CDR3 DNA: TGCGCCAGCAGCCCTGGACAGGGGGTGGATGAGCAGTTCTTC

clone size: few
D gene: NA
CDR3 length: 13
J gene: TRBJ2-7
V gene: TRBV4-2
CDR3 protein: CASSQEWGYEQYF
CDR3 DNA: TGTGCCAGCAGCCAAGAATGGGGTTACGAGCAGTACTTC

clone size: NA
D gene: NA
CDR3 length: 14
J gene: TRBJ2-7
V gene: TRBV6-5
CDR3 protein: CASSYSRTANEQYF
CDR3 DNA: TGTGCCAGCAGTTACTCCCGGACGGCGAACGAGCAGTACTTC

clone size: few
D gene: NA
CDR3 length: 11
J gene: TRBJ2-7
V gene: TRBV10-3
CDR3 protein: CAISDAYEQYF
CDR3 DNA: TGTGCCATCAGTGACGCCTACGAGCAGTACTTC

clone size: NA
D gene: NA
CDR3 length: 15
J gene: TRBJ1-5
V gene: TRBV9
CDR3 protein: CASSGDGNSNQPQHF
CDR3 DNA: TGTGCCAGCAGCGGGGACGGGAATAGCAATCAGCCCCAGCATTTT

clone size: NA
D gene: NA
CDR3 length: 14
J gene: TRBJ1-4
V gene: TRBV5-1
CDR3 protein: CASSSPGPGEKLFF
CDR3 DNA: TGCGCCAGCAGCTCGCCTGGACCGGGGGAAAAACTGTTTTTT

clone size: NA
D gene: NA
CDR3 length: 11
J gene: TRBJ1-2
V gene: TRBV10-3
CDR3 protein: CAISGGQGYTF
CDR3 DNA: TGTGCCATCAGTGGCGGACAGGGCTACACCTTC

clone size: NA
D gene: NA
CDR3 length: 14
J gene: TRBJ2-6
V gene: TRBV5-4
CDR3 protein: CASATYSGANVLTF
CDR3 DNA: TGTGCCAGCGCTACTTACTCTGGGGCCAACGTCCTGACTTTC

clone size: NA
D gene: TRBD1
CDR3 length: 13
J gene: TRBJ2-5
V gene: TRBV5-1
CDR3 protein: CASSLEGQGTQYF
CDR3 DNA: TGCGCCAGCAGCTTGGAGGGACAGGGTACCCAGTACTTC

clone size: NA
D gene: NA
CDR3 length: 14
J gene: TRBJ2-2
V gene: TRBV4-1
CDR3 protein: CASSRTRDTGELFF
CDR3 DNA: TGCGCCAGCAGCCGCACGAGGGACACCGGGGAGCTGTTTTTT

clone size: NA
D gene: TRBD2
CDR3 length: 13
J gene: TRBJ2-7
V gene: TRBV10-3
CDR3 protein: CAIMGSGSYEQYF
CDR3 DNA: TGTGCCATCATGGGTAGCGGGAGCTACGAGCAGTACTTC

clone size: NA
D gene: TRBD2
CDR3 length: 14
J gene: TRBJ2-1
V gene: TRBV6-5
CDR3 protein: CASRPAGLRNEQFF
CDR3 DNA: TGTGCCAGCCGCCCAGCGGGACTGAGGAATGAGCAGTTCTTC

clone size: NA
D gene: TRBD1
CDR3 length: 15
J gene: TRBJ2-7
V gene: TRBV6-1
CDR3 protein: CASSEASRGRYEQYF
CDR3 DNA: TGTGCCAGCAGTGAAGCTTCCAGGGGGCGATACGAGCAGTACTTC

clone size: NA
D gene: TRBD1
CDR3 length: 14
J gene: TRBJ2-7
V gene: TRBV2
CDR3 protein: CASIIGGARNEQYF
CDR3 DNA: TGTGCCAGCATTATAGGGGGCGCGAGAAACGAGCAGTACTTC

clone size: NA
D gene: NA
CDR3 length: 14
J gene: TRBJ2-7
V gene: TRBV7-9
CDR3 protein: CASSPLYSMLEQYF
CDR3 DNA: TGTGCCAGCAGCCCATTATACAGTATGCTCGAGCAGTACTTC

clone size: NA
D gene: NA
CDR3 length: 12
J gene: TRBJ2-2
V gene: TRBV19
CDR3 protein: CASNLATGELFF
CDR3 DNA: TGTGCTAGTAACCTGGCCACCGGGGAGCTGTTTTTT

clone size: NA
D gene: NA
CDR3 length: 12
J gene: TRBJ2-7
V gene: TRBV2
CDR3 protein: CASRPGTYEQYF
CDR3 DNA: TGTGCCAGCAGGCCAGGGACCTACGAGCAGTACTTC

clone size: once
D gene: NA
CDR3 length: 13
J gene: TRBJ2-1
V gene: TRBV7-3
CDR3 protein: CASSLASNNEQFF
CDR3 DNA: TGTGCCAGCAGCTTAGCTAGCAACAATGAGCAGTTCTTC

clone size: NA
D gene: NA
CDR3 length: 13
J gene: TRBJ2-7
V gene: TRBV28
CDR3 protein: CASSPTRSYEQYF
CDR3 DNA: TGTGCCAGCAGTCCGACGCGCTCCTACGAGCAGTACTTC

clone size: NA
D gene: TRBD1
CDR3 length: 12
J gene: TRBJ2-1
V gene: TRBV30
CDR3 protein: CAWTGQGHEQFF
CDR3 DNA: TGTGCCTGGACGGGACAGGGGCATGAGCAGTTCTTC

clone size: NA
D gene: NA
CDR3 length: 19
J gene: TRBJ2-1
V gene: TRBV1
CDR3 protein: CTSSQDPEASGSGYNEQFF
CDR3 DNA: TGCACCAGCAGCCAAGATCCGGAGGCTAGCGGGAGTGGGTACAATGAGCAGTTCTTC

clone size: NA
D gene: NA
CDR3 length: 13
J gene: TRBJ2-7
V gene: TRBV10-1
CDR3 protein: CATGTENSYEQYF
CDR3 DNA: TGCGCCACCGGGACTGAGAATTCGTACGAGCAGTACTTC

clone size: NA
D gene: NA
CDR3 length: 14
J gene: TRBJ2-7
V gene: TRBV14
CDR3 protein: CASSQLGYVYEQYF
CDR3 DNA: TGTGCCAGCAGCCAACTTGGATACGTCTACGAGCAGTACTTC

clone size: NA
D gene: TRBD2
CDR3 length: 16
J gene: TRBJ2-2
V gene: TRBV2
CDR3 protein: CASRSGTSANTGELFF
CDR3 DNA: TGTGCCAGCAGGTCCGGGACTAGCGCGAACACCGGGGAGCTGTTTTTT

clone size: once
D gene: NA
CDR3 length: 13
J gene: TRBJ2-1
V gene: TRBV11-3
CDR3 protein: CASSLRGGNEQFF
CDR3 DNA: TGTGCCAGCAGCTTGAGAGGGGGCAATGAGCAGTTCTTC

clone size: NA
D gene: NA
CDR3 length: 13
J gene: TRBJ2-7
V gene: TRBV19
CDR3 protein: CASSRTPSTEQYF
CDR3 DNA: TGTGCCAGTAGTCGGACCCCCAGCACCGAGCAGTACTTC

clone size: NA
D gene: TRBD1
CDR3 length: 17
J gene: TRBJ2-1
V gene: TRBV11-3
CDR3 protein: CASSLTTRDRGVSEQFF
CDR3 DNA: TGTGCCAGCAGCTTAACGACCCGGGACAGGGGTGTTAGTGAGCAGTTCTTC

clone size: once
D gene: NA
CDR3 length: 15
J gene: TRBJ1-1
V gene: TRBV19
CDR3 protein: CASKRKDRTNTEAFF
CDR3 DNA: TGTGCCAGCAAACGAAAGGACAGAACAAACACTGAAGCTTTCTTT

clone size: NA
D gene: NA
CDR3 length: 14
J gene: TRBJ2-6
V gene: TRBV13
CDR3 protein: CASSSLGVENVLTF
CDR3 DNA: TGTGCCAGCAGCTCCCTAGGGGTTGAGAACGTCCTGACTTTC

clone size: NA
D gene: TRBD1
CDR3 length: 15
J gene: TRBJ1-5
V gene: TRBV7-8
CDR3 protein: CASSPGQGYNQPQHF
CDR3 DNA: TGTGCCAGCAGCCCGGGACAGGGGTACAATCAGCCCCAGCATTTT

clone size: few
D gene: TRBD1
CDR3 length: 12
J gene: TRBJ1-2
V gene: TRBV6-5
CDR3 protein: CADQDRAKGYTF
CDR3 DNA: TGTGCAGATCAGGACAGGGCCAAAGGCTACACCTTC